This entry is about one T cell receptor (beta chain). The antigen is unknown. Prepared libraries of TCR beta cDNA carried unique molecular identifiers. The T cell input of 1 to 10 million gave around 450,000 cDNA molecules. MiXCR was run by TCRdb on the PCR reads, yielding one entry per CDR3 protein. The table shows about 770,000 distinct CDR3 sequences, with roughly 50% occurring only once. The germline V gene encodes CDR1 DFQATT and CDR2 SNEGSKA (reference sequence). The CDR3 extends over 10 amino acids. Trimming pared 3 bases from V and 7 bases from J, leaving 4 bases between. The sample originates from a study of post-analysis software for immune sequencing data. Study findings and constraints: Compared with controls, patients had more of about 5 TRBV segments, including TRBV5-6, TRBV5-1 and TRBV20-1.

The sequence came from a girl aged 5-17 years with multiple sclerosis. V gene TRBV20-1 combines with J gene TRBJ2-1; D is undetermined. The sample comprised blood. CDR3 nucleotide sequence: TGCAGTGCTAGGCCGAATGAGCAGTTCTTC. This gives the protein CSARPNEQFF.